The text below deals with one T cell receptor beta chain. TCRdb passed the 5' RACE reads through MiXCR, listing each CDR3 protein once. The sample holds a few hundred thousand distinct CDR3 sequences, 5.5% to 8.5% seen once. The sample is drawn from a study of T cells after yellow fever vaccination. The trim removed 1 base at V and 2 bases at J, leaving 8 bases unmatched. The V gene's germline CDR1 is LNHNV and CDR2 YYDKDF (reference sequence). CDR3 size: 16 residues. The chain uses TRBV15 and TRBJ2-7; 7 bases fit TRBD2. This material consisted of CD4+ T cells sorted from PBMCs, taken on the day of the yellow fever booster vaccination. This sequence originates from a man aged 30 to 39 who received the YFV17D yellow fever vaccine. CDR3 coding DNA: TGTGCCACCAGCAGAGTGCAAGGGAGGGTGGCCTACGAGCAGTACTTC. This translates into CATSRVQGRVAYEQYF.